The rows below give T cell receptor beta chains drawn from one sample of a study of cytomegalovirus exposure and HLA in healthy donors. Sequenced by immunoSEQ multiplex PCR; TCRdb stores in-frame clones only, minus some. Among over 55,000 clones listed, 95% to 96% were seen once. Sequences were obtained from PBMCs. Receptor source: a man younger than 30 in good health and CMV-seronegative. Both conserved end residues are trimmed from each CDR3.

V: TRBV21-1; length: 17; J: TRBJ2-2; CDR3: ASSDRSGGQHPNTGELF
V: TRBV7-9; length: 11; J: TRBJ2-1; CDR3: ASSSGTSNEQF
V: TRBV27; length: 12; J: TRBJ2-1; CDR3: ASSLSTGGDEQF
V: TRBV7-6; length: 18; J: TRBJ2-1; CDR3: ASSPVWGLAGEYSRNEQF
V: TRBV30; length: 15; J: TRBJ2-5; CDR3: AWNDRVGLAGEETQY
V: TRBV10-3; length: 13; J: TRBJ1-2; CDR3: AISESGQNPYGYT
V: TRBV21-1; length: 13; J: TRBJ2-1; CDR3: ASSKAEPIYNEQF
V: TRBV9; length: 13; J: TRBJ2-1; CDR3: ASSPGLAAYNEQF
V: TRBV28; length: 11; J: TRBJ1-5; CDR3: ASGEVPNQPQH
V: TRBV11-2; length: 11; J: TRBJ1-5; CDR3: ASSPTGDQPQH
V: TRBV4-3; length: 11; J: TRBJ1-1; CDR3: ASSLSGKAEAF
V: TRBV5-1; length: 12; J: TRBJ1-1; CDR3: ASSLGQTNTEAF
V: TRBV11-2; length: 10; J: TRBJ2-3; CDR3: ASSLGADTQY
V: TRBV28; length: 11; J: TRBJ2-7; CDR3: ASSSPGHYEQY
V: TRBV5-1; length: 14; J: TRBJ2-3; CDR3: ASSLGPAGDTDTQY
V: TRBV5-6; length: 12; J: TRBJ2-1; CDR3: ASSLSGWGNEQF
V: TRBV19; length: 12; J: TRBJ1-5; CDR3: ASSRAERVQPQH
V: TRBV6-5; length: 10; J: TRBJ2-7; CDR3: ASSPDRGGQY
V: TRBV28; length: 16; J: TRBJ2-7; CDR3: ASTTSPGGRNASYEQY
V: TRBV14; length: 13; J: TRBJ2-7; CDR3: ASSRIRGYSYEQY
V: TRBV19; length: 13; J: TRBJ2-1; CDR3: ASTNSLSSYNEQF
V: TRBV4-2; length: 13; J: TRBJ2-1; CDR3: ASSQDVSGGPVQF
V: TRBV9; length: 12; J: TRBJ2-7; CDR3: ASSVGGFSYEQY
V: TRBV29-1; length: 11; J: TRBJ2-3; CDR3: SVVISATDTQY
V: TRBV7-9; length: 12; J: TRBJ1-1; CDR3: ASSLVREVTEAF
V: TRBV5-5; length: 13; J: TRBJ2-7; CDR3: ASSLAGSLSYEQY
V: TRBV5-1; length: 13; J: TRBJ1-2; CDR3: ASSSGTGGFYGYT
V: TRBV10-2; length: 11; J: TRBJ2-7; CDR3: ASSRDNSYEQY
V: TRBV5-1; length: 12; J: TRBJ2-3; CDR3: ASSSFLATDTQY
V: TRBV30; length: 12; J: TRBJ2-5; CDR3: AWEEGTRPGTQY
V: TRBV28; length: 14; J: TRBJ1-4; CDR3: ASSSWTGGSGEKLF